This is a list of T cell receptor beta chains from one sample in a study of identical twins. MiXCR was run by TCRdb on the 5' RACE reads, yielding one entry per CDR3 protein. The table shows hundreds of thousands of distinct CDR3 sequences, with more than 20% occurring only once. This sample was also put to use in a study of T cells expressing NK-cell markers.

Sequenced: CD4+ T cells sorted from blood. The source is a woman between 18 and 30 years old in good health. CDR3s include the opening cysteine and the closing phenylalanine or tryptophan. The D gene is left open where the match is weak. Rows may omit the clone size; those that give it use once, few, many or a size class.

clone_size j_call cdr3_length v_call d_call cdr3_aa cdr3_nt
NA TRBJ2-7 20 TRBV6-2/TRBV6-3 TRBD2 CASSYSHRSSGAPSSYEQYF TGTGCCAGCAGTTACTCCCACCGGTCTAGCGGAGCCCCATCCTCCTACGAGCAGTACTTC
NA TRBJ1-5 13 TRBV6-6 TRBD1 CASSTQGTQPQHF TGTGCCAGCAGTACACAGGGGACCCAGCCCCAGCATTTT
NA TRBJ2-1 13 TRBV20-1 TRBD1 CSAAGTANNEQFF TGCAGTGCCGCCGGGACAGCAAACAATGAGCAGTTCTTC
few TRBJ2-7 12 TRBV15 NA CATSRGSHEQYF TGTGCCACCAGCAGAGGGTCCCACGAGCAGTACTTC
few TRBJ2-4 14 TRBV12-3/TRBV12-4 NA CASSFTGFQLIQYF TGTGCCAGCAGTTTCACCGGGTTTCAGCTTATTCAGTACTTC
NA TRBJ2-5 15 TRBV15 NA CATSRGAGYQETQYF TGTGCCACCAGCAGGGGGGCGGGATACCAAGAGACCCAGTACTTC
few TRBJ2-3 13 TRBV20-1 TRBD2 CSARDYTSGTLYF TGCAGTGCTAGAGATTATACTAGCGGGACTTTGTATTTT
few TRBJ2-7 13 TRBV14 NA CASSRGQLMEQYF TGTGCCAGCAGCCGCGGACAGCTCATGGAGCAGTACTTC
NA TRBJ2-3 17 TRBV29-1 NA CSVEDGASVEGTDTQYF TGCAGCGTTGAAGATGGGGCTAGCGTCGAGGGTACAGATACGCAGTATTTT
NA TRBJ1-2 16 TRBV6-5 TRBD1 CASSYLGQGINYGYTF TGTGCCAGCAGTTACTTGGGACAGGGGATAAACTATGGCTACACCTTC
few TRBJ1-4 14 TRBV5-1 TRBD1 CASKAGTDNEKLFF TGCGCCAGCAAGGCCGGGACAGATAATGAAAAACTGTTTTTT
NA TRBJ2-3 17 TRBV7-8 TRBD2 CASSPGTSGMKVNTQYF TGTGCCAGCAGCCCTGGGACTAGCGGGATGAAAGTAAATACGCAGTATTTT
few TRBJ2-1 20 TRBV12-3/TRBV12-4 TRBD2 CASSFRQRASGTSGYNEQFF TGTGCCAGCAGTTTTCGTCAGAGGGCATCCGGGACTAGCGGATACAATGAGCAGTTCTTC
few TRBJ2-1 13 TRBV29-1 NA CSVLVSSYNEQFF TGCAGCGTTCTCGTGAGCTCCTACAATGAGCAGTTCTTC
few TRBJ2-2 17 TRBV6-1 TRBD2 CASSEARGGLNTGELFF TGTGCCAGCAGTGAAGCTCGGGGGGGCCTTAACACCGGGGAGCTGTTTTTT
few TRBJ2-3 13 TRBV7-9 NA CASSPGSIDTQYF TGTGCCAGCAGCCCAGGGTCGATAGATACGCAGTATTTT
NA TRBJ1-1 17 TRBV5-1 TRBD1 CASSRKISGTGETEAFF TGCGCCAGCAGCCGTAAAATATCCGGGACAGGGGAAACTGAAGCTTTCTTT
NA TRBJ2-7 14 TRBV12-3/TRBV12-4 TRBD1 CASSRGQGDYEQYF TGTGCCAGCAGTAGGGGACAGGGGGATTACGAGCAGTACTTC
few TRBJ1-1 14 TRBV5-1 NA CASSDRALNTEAFF TGCGCCAGCAGCGACCGGGCTTTGAACACTGAAGCTTTCTTT
NA TRBJ1-1 12 TRBV20-1 NA CSARGWGGEAFF TGCAGTGCTAGAGGATGGGGGGGTGAAGCTTTCTTT
NA TRBJ1-2 13 TRBV20-1 NA CSARVPGGGGYTF TGCAGTGCTAGAGTCCCCGGGGGCGGGGGCTACACCTTC
few TRBJ2-2 13 TRBV6-1 NA CASIRRDTGELFF TGTGCCAGCATCCGACGGGACACCGGGGAGCTGTTTTTT
NA TRBJ1-4 13 TRBV5-1 NA CASSLGAYEKLFF TGCGCCAGCAGCTTGGGAGCCTATGAAAAACTGTTTTTT
NA TRBJ2-7 14 TRBV12-3/TRBV12-4 NA CASSSGTRYYEQYF TGTGCCAGCAGTTCCGGGACTCGGTACTACGAGCAGTACTTC
NA TRBJ2-3 18 TRBV11-2 TRBD2 CASSVRLVSGGPTDTQYF TGTGCCAGCAGCGTCCGATTGGTTAGCGGGGGGCCCACAGATACGCAGTATTTT
few TRBJ2-2 17 TRBV2 TRBD1 CASSPPDRAANTGELFF TGTGCCAGCAGTCCCCCCGACAGGGCCGCGAACACCGGGGAGCTGTTTTTT
few TRBJ2-1 18 TRBV3-1 NA CASVRGPTSEKFRGEQFF TGTGCCAGCGTGAGAGGGCCCACTTCAGAAAAATTCCGGGGTGAGCAGTTCTTC
few TRBJ2-7 15 TRBV5-1 NA CASSEQGRSSYEQYF TGCGCCAGCAGCGAACAGGGAAGGAGCTCCTACGAGCAGTACTTC
NA TRBJ2-6 13 TRBV6-1 NA CASGALGANVLTF TGTGCCAGCGGGGCGCTTGGGGCCAACGTCCTGACTTTC
few TRBJ2-1 16 TRBV9 NA CASSVTGLASYNEQFF TGTGCCAGCAGCGTAACGGGTCTCGCCTCCTACAATGAGCAGTTCTTC
few TRBJ2-2 17 TRBV5-6 TRBD2 CASSLVSGRADTGELFF TGTGCCAGCAGCTTGGTTAGCGGGAGGGCCGACACCGGGGAGCTGTTTTTT
NA TRBJ1-2 14 TRBV7-2 NA CASSLDSGLGGYTF TGTGCCAGCAGCTTAGATTCGGGCTTGGGCGGCTACACCTTC
NA TRBJ2-1 18 TRBV6-1 NA CASSEALPRTARNNEQFF TGTGCCAGCAGTGAAGCGCTTCCTCGGACAGCCAGAAACAATGAGCAGTTCTTC
NA TRBJ2-7 15 TRBV2 TRBD2 CASSEANGGFHEQYF TGTGCCAGCAGTGAAGCGAACGGGGGGTTCCACGAGCAGTACTTC
few TRBJ2-7 13 TRBV20-1 NA CSARVGGSYEQYF TGCAGTGCTAGAGTAGGGGGGTCCTACGAGCAGTACTTC